This T cell receptor (beta chain) was found in a study of T cells after yellow fever vaccination. Turning to the study itself: Preparation of fractions with low cell numbers was performed using SMART-Seq v4 Ultra Low Input. Study-wide results and limits: Most clones from primary vaccination were detected again post-booster (roughly 96% CD4, 88% CD8). Some clonotypes were seen in both the CD4 and the CD8 compartments. These made up a small share and likely arose from convergent recombination.

This clonotype was counted between two and nine times. As yet, its antigen is unknown. Germline CDR1 SEHNR, CDR2 FQNEAQ (reference sequence). V gave up 2 bases and J gave up 1 base, with 8 bases separating them. The CDR3 totals 14 residues. 5'RACE template switching generated TCR cDNA, adding a universal primer site and UMIs. TCRdb reanalysed the 5' RACE reads using MiXCR and keeps one entry per CDR3 protein. The sample contains about 340,000 distinct CDR3 sequences, roughly an eighth of which appear only once. The TCR originated in a man aged 18 to 29 who received the YFV17D yellow fever vaccine. Sequencing used CD4+ T cells sorted from PBMCs, obtained 15 days after the yellow fever booster vaccination. This chain connects TRBV7-9 to TRBJ1-1; D unclear. CDR3 amino acids: CASSLNGPNTEAFF. The CDR3 DNA reads TGTGCCAGCAGCTTAAATGGGCCGAACACTGAAGCTTTCTTT.